The rows below give T cell receptor beta chains drawn from one sample of a study of T cell clusters in autoimmune cytopenias. No DNA is given; TCRdb re-called the multiplex PCR reads and lists each CDR3 protein once. Found here are 3,100 or so distinct CDR3 sequences; the top ten clones hold 3% to 4%. Sequenced material: peripheral blood. The receptors originated from a human donor with an autoimmune cytopenia or autoimmune hepatitis (not recorded which). Each CDR3 is given with its conserved first and last residue. The order of the fields is clone size, V gene, J gene, CDR3 protein. Not all rows give a size; the values are once, few, many and, for expanded clones, a class.

size: medium-sized
V: TRBV7-3
J: TRBJ1-2
CDR3: CASSWDDATGEGGYTF

size: medium-sized
V: TRBV6-5
J: TRBJ2-3
CDR3: CASSYGPQSTNTQYF

size: medium-sized
V: TRBV5-5
J: TRBJ1-1
CDR3: CASSLWDRPEAFF

size: medium-sized
V: TRBV7-9
J: TRBJ2-2
CDR3: CASSLESRTAFRTGELFF

size: medium-sized
V: TRBV27
J: TRBJ1-6
CDR3: CASTGPKGSPLHF

size: medium-sized
V: TRBV6-6
J: TRBJ2-7
CDR3: CASRPGQGAQEQYF

size: medium-sized
V: TRBV7-2
J: TRBJ2-1
CDR3: CASSLQATNYNEQFF

size: medium-sized
V: TRBV7-9
J: TRBJ2-7
CDR3: CASSLPSKRGSSYEQYF

size: medium-sized
V: TRBV5-6
J: TRBJ2-3
CDR3: CASSSVTDTQYF

size: medium-sized
V: TRBV6-2/TRBV6-3
J: TRBJ2-5
CDR3: CASSSAGTGLETQYF

size: medium-sized
V: TRBV7-2
J: TRBJ2-1
CDR3: CASSVTQTYNEQFF

size: medium-sized
V: TRBV27
J: TRBJ1-2
CDR3: CASSLSGRGVGYTF

size: medium-sized
V: TRBV30
J: TRBJ2-3
CDR3: CAWSWGADTQYF

size: medium-sized
V: TRBV12-3/TRBV12-4
J: TRBJ2-1
CDR3: CASSYGLPNEQFF

size: medium-sized
V: TRBV19
J: TRBJ2-1
CDR3: CASNTGLAGYNEQFF

size: medium-sized
V: TRBV19
J: TRBJ2-3
CDR3: CASSPERSGRTDTQYF

size: medium-sized
V: TRBV20-1
J: TRBJ2-5
CDR3: CSASRLSQETQYF

size: medium-sized
V: TRBV5-6
J: TRBJ1-2
CDR3: CASSPIRGEPNYGYTF

size: medium-sized
V: TRBV20-1
J: TRBJ1-5
CDR3: CSARSLQGQDQPQHF

size: medium-sized
V: TRBV29-1
J: TRBJ1-2
CDR3: CSTRRYRDGYTF

size: medium-sized
V: TRBV6-1
J: TRBJ2-1
CDR3: CASSEPAGGPEQFF

size: medium-sized
V: TRBV14
J: TRBJ1-3
CDR3: CASRPRGGGGNTIYF

size: medium-sized
V: TRBV20-1
J: TRBJ1-2
CDR3: CSANRDRRYGYTF

size: medium-sized
V: TRBV6-2/TRBV6-3
J: TRBJ2-2
CDR3: CASRRENTGELFF

size: medium-sized
V: TRBV7-2
J: TRBJ2-5
CDR3: CASSLVLAGEKETQYF

size: medium-sized
V: TRBV7-9
J: TRBJ1-1
CDR3: CASIITGNTEAFF

size: medium-sized
V: TRBV19
J: TRBJ1-1
CDR3: CASSFGQGGTEAFF

size: medium-sized
V: TRBV6-6
J: TRBJ2-4
CDR3: CASKTGIAKNIQYF

size: medium-sized
V: TRBV7-2
J: TRBJ2-7
CDR3: CASSPWTSGGYEQYF

size: medium-sized
V: TRBV28
J: TRBJ1-2
CDR3: CASSPTGTGGYTF

size: .
V: TRBV20-1
J: TRBJ1-4
CDR3: CSAILPGRTGGLMINEKLFF

size: medium-sized
V: TRBV19
J: TRBJ2-1
CDR3: CASSIGSGSYNEQFF

size: medium-sized
V: TRBV4-3
J: TRBJ2-7
CDR3: CASSPRQGGSYEQYF

size: medium-sized
V: TRBV6-5
J: TRBJ2-2
CDR3: CASKGWDRDTGELFF

size: medium-sized
V: TRBV6-2/TRBV6-3
J: TRBJ2-1
CDR3: CASSSGTGVYEQFF

size: medium-sized
V: TRBV29-1
J: TRBJ2-7
CDR3: CSVRTGVGEQYF

size: large
V: TRBV29-1
J: TRBJ2-7
CDR3: CSVDSQGSYEQYF

size: medium-sized
V: TRBV19
J: TRBJ2-7
CDR3: CASFFPYSYEQYF

size: medium-sized
V: TRBV18
J: TRBJ2-5
CDR3: CASSPRSETQYF

size: medium-sized
V: TRBV7-9
J: TRBJ2-5
CDR3: CASRGGGAPETQYF

size: medium-sized
V: TRBV6-2/TRBV6-3
J: TRBJ2-5
CDR3: CASSSYRDRQETQYF

size: medium-sized
V: TRBV5-6
J: TRBJ2-1
CDR3: CASSLRFNGASEQFF

size: large
V: TRBV29-1
J: TRBJ2-3
CDR3: CSVSILAPSTDTQYF

size: medium-sized
V: TRBV7-2
J: TRBJ2-7
CDR3: CASSSGLHEQYF

size: medium-sized
V: TRBV30
J: TRBJ1-2
CDR3: CAWRGSANYGYTF

size: medium-sized
V: TRBV30
J: TRBJ2-7
CDR3: CAWKMGSRSYEQYF

size: medium-sized
V: TRBV5-1
J: TRBJ2-7
CDR3: CASRGLAGGYEQYF

size: medium-sized
V: TRBV30
J: TRBJ1-1
CDR3: CAWRGSRGGGGLAFF